Presented here are 15 T cell receptor beta chains from one specimen sequenced in a study of T cells expressing NK-cell markers. After re-calling the 5' RACE reads, TCRdb lists one entry per CDR3 protein, DNA absent. The sample table includes 400,000 to 450,000 distinct CDR3 sequences. Sequencing was carried out using blood T cells: a sorted CD56 or NKG2C T cell subset, CD4+ or CD8+ T cells, or bulk PBMC T cells (not recorded which). The receptors shown here come from a woman between 18 and 75 years old in good health.

This rearrangement joins TRBV29-1 to TRBJ2-1. Germline assignment: CDR1 SQVTM and CDR2 ANQGSEA. The CDR3 is made up of 12 amino acids. The CDR3 spells CSVEDGYNEQFF.

The rearrangement joins TRBV7-6 to TRBJ2-6. Germline V gene sequence: CDR1 SGHVS, CDR2 FNYEAQ. The CDR3 loop spans 18 amino acids. CDR3 amino acids: CASSLGQGGSSGANVLTF. Combining the CDR3 with reference TRBV7-6 and TRBJ2-6 gives the whole variable domain GAGVSQSPRYKVTKRGQDVALRCDPISGHVSLYWYRQALGQGPEFLTYFNYEAQQDKSGLPNDRFSAERPEGSISTLTIQRTEQRDSAMYRCASSLGQGGSSGANVLTFGAGSRLTVL.

The CDR3 here is CASSEIAATGELFF. The V and J genes are TRBV7-2 and TRBJ2-2. This CDR3 contains 14 residues. CDR1 and CDR2 from the germline V gene are SGHTA and FQGNSA.

This chain joins TRBV28 and TRBJ1-6; TCRdb indicates TRBD1, and absent DNA this call remains unverified. From germline, CDR1 is MDHEN and CDR2 SYDVKM. The CDR3 is 17 amino acids. This chain's CDR3 is CASSFGDTGVRASPLHF.

The rearrangement links TRBV11-2 to TRBJ1-3; there is no DNA to check the TCRdb D call of TRBD1. CDR3 length: 17 amino acids. Germline V gene data show CDR1 as SGHAT and CDR2 as FQNNGV. The CDR3 loop reads CASSLESLGTGGNTIYF.

V is TRBV7-9 and J is TRBJ1-1; TCRdb outputs TRBD1, but without DNA this stays unchecked. There are 14 residues in the CDR3. Looked up from germline, CDR1 is SEHNR and CDR2 is FQNEAQ (reference sequence). This chain's CDR3 is CASSAGQGTTEAFF.

The V call is TRBV5-1, the J call TRBJ1-2. This CDR3 is built from 15 residues. Per germline, CDR1 SGHRS and CDR2 YFSETQ. The CDR3 protein is CASSLEGNTNYGYTF.

This sequence joins TRBV18 and TRBJ2-7. The germline V gene has CDR1 KGHSH and CDR2 LQKENI. The CDR3 is made up of 14 amino acids. CDR3 sequence reads: CASSPSGGVYEQYF.

The chain joins TRBV15 to TRBJ1-5. CDR1 LNHNV and CDR2 YYDKDF come from the germline V gene (reference sequence). This CDR3 has 14 amino acids. This CDR3 reads CATSRVGGNQPQHF.

The chain uses TRBV12-3 or TRBV12-4 and TRBJ1-3; absent DNA, TCRdb's TRBD1 call cannot be checked. The CDR3 is made up of 15 amino acids. This CDR3 reads CASSPDTYFGNTIYF.

V is TRBV20-1 and J is TRBJ2-7; there is no DNA to check the TCRdb D call of TRBD1. This CDR3 has 13 residues. Germline CDR1 reads DFQATT; CDR2 reads SNEGSKA (reference sequence). CDR3 sequence: CSASGTGAYEQYF.

This chain joins TRBV20-1 and TRBJ2-3; TCRdb gives TRBD2 as the D gene, but with no DNA this cannot be confirmed. The germline V gene has CDR1 DFQATT and CDR2 SNEGSKA (reference sequence). This CDR3 comprises 18 residues. The CDR3 spells CSAHLTGTSGRWTDTQYF.

The CDR3 protein is CASSQGLAGAPEQYF. The chain is built from TRBV18 and TRBJ2-7; TCRdb's D gene call, TRBD2, goes unchecked for lack of DNA. Germline V gene lookup returns CDR1 KGHSH and CDR2 LQKENI. The CDR3 has 15 residues. The full variable domain, in which reference TRBV18 and TRBJ2-7 provide the parts outside the CDR3, is NAGVMQNPRHLVRRRGQEARLRCSPMKGHSHVYWYRQLPEEGLKFMVYLQKENIIDESGMPKERFSAEFPKEGPSILRIQQVVRGDSAAYFCASSQGLAGAPEQYFGPGTRLTVT.

J is TRBJ2-3 and V is TRBV28; TCRdb calls TRBD2, which cannot be checked without DNA. The CDR3 is 16 amino acids. Per the germline V gene, CDR1 is MDHEN and CDR2 is SYDVKM. The CDR3 loop is CASRGASGRGTDTQYF.

The rearrangement joins TRBV5-1 to TRBJ2-7; TCRdb gives TRBD1 as the D gene, but with no DNA this cannot be confirmed. In germline, CDR1 is SGHRS, CDR2 YFSETQ. This CDR3 spans 15 amino acids. The CDR3 here is CASSLRGFGGDEQYF.